This T cell receptor (beta chain) was recorded in a study of response to subunit inactivated influenza vaccine. Study outcomes and limitations: Each seasonal influenza vaccination recruits few new T cells, the authors suggested.

V lost 2 bases and J 6 bases, leaving 7 bases between the germline ends. The CDR3 consists of 12 residues. There are many counts of this clonotype. Its antigen is as yet unknown. TCRdb passed the RT-PCR reads through MiXCR, listing each CDR3 protein once. This table has some 480,000 distinct CDR3 sequences, 9.5% to 13% appearing once. This TCR derives from a middle-aged man who received an inactivated influenza vaccine. This chain joins TRBV12-3 or TRBV12-4 and TRBJ1-2; perhaps TRBD1 as D (5 bases). Sequences were derived from PBMCs from blood, sampled 40 to 50 days after vaccination. DNA for the CDR3: TGTGCCAGCAGTTTACCAGGGCATGGCTACACCTTC. Translation gives CASSLPGHGYTF.